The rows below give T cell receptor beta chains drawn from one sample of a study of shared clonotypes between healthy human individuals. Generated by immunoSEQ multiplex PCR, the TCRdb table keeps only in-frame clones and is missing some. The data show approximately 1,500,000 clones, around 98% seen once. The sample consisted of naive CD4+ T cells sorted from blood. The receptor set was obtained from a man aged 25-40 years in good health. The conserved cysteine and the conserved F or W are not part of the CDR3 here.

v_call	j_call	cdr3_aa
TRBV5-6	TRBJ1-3	ASSLVTGPGNTIY
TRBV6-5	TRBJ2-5	ASSYRVRGSRETQY
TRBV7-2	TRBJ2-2	ASSLGRINTGELF
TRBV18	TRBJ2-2	ASSSLAENTGELF
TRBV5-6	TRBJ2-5	ASSRVRGETQY
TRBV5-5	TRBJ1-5	ASSQVGGQPQH
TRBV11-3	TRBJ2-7	ARTRNYEQY
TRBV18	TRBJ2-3	ASSPLRRQGGSTDTQY
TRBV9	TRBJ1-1	ASSVDTGRNTEAF
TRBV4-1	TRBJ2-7	ASSQTPTAPEQY
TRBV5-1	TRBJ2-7	ASSPSMGYEQY
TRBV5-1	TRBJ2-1	ASSLASGNYNEQF
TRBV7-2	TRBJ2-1	ASSLIPTSSSYNEQF
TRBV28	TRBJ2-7	ASSRGDTHYEQY
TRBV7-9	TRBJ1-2	ASSLRELTYGYT
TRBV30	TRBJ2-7	AWITTGSYEQY
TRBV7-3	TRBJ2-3	ASSISTDTQY
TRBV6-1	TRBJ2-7	ASSERGKAYEQY
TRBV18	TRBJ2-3	ASSPSPGQITTSTDTQY
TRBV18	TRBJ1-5	ASTAEQGYNQPQH
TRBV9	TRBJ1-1	ASSVAVMNTEAF
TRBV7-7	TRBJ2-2	ASSLGGTRASGRAGELF
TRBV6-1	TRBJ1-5	ASSDLVVGVNQPQH
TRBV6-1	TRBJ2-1	ASSVILANEQF
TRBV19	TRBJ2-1	ASSIGRKNEQF
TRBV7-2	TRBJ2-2	ASSLVALKGGELF
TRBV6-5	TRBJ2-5	ASSYHGTGGPETQY
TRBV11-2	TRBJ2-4	ASSPSGALNGNIQY
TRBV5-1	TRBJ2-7	ASSVRTGGGSYEQY
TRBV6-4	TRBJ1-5	ASRTTGDGH
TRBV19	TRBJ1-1	ASRTMGGGTGTEAF
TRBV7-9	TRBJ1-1	ASSFPGEVEAF
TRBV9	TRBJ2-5	ASNVAGGFQETQY
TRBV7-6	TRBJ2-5	ASSPDEARTQY
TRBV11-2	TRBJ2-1	ASRDAGTSGSGEQF
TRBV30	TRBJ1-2	AWSVQEQEDGYT
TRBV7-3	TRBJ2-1	ASSLTFFPSL
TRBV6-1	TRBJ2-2	ASSLRGPGELF
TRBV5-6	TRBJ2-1	ASSSTYRSYNEQF
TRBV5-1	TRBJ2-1	ASSGLGWGNEQF
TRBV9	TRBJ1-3	ASSASTGGQNLKYSGNTIY
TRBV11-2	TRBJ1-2	ASSSRYRVGYT
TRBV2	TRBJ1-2	ASNRDRETYT
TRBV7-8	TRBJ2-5	ASSFPTAGRSQETQY
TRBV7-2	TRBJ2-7	ASSLISGRENEQY
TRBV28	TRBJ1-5	ASSLQGRNQPQH
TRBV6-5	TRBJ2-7	ASSYFARSYEQY
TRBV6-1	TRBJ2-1	ASIGGGAYNEQF
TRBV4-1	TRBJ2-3	ASSQVRSTDTQY
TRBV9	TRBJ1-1	ASSVGGGGTEAF
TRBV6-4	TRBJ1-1	ASSATRNTEAF
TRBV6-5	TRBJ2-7	ASSYASSITYEQY
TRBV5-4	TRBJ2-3	ASSLVAGVADTQY